A single T cell receptor beta chain is shown here with its context. What this receptor recognizes is not known. Base qualities are not recorded, but no much larger clone differs from it by a single base. TCR beta CDR3 regions were amplified from RNA transcripts. For the first round of RT-PCR on the TCR CDR3, the HTBI primer set was used together with the Qiagen OneStep RT-PCR kit. Libraries were constructed in a second round of multiplex PCR, after which size selection and purification were carried out. Paired-end sequencing of the libraries was performed with 100 bp reads on an Illumina HiSeq2000. On the study's bioinformatics: SOAPnuke was used to process the raw data, removing reads that contained adapters or uncalled bases, had a mean Phred below 15, or lacked an exact match to the constant primer or identifier. COPE v1.2.5 was used to merge the high-quality paired reads, and each unique nucleotide sequence was defined as a clonotype. MiTCR v1.1 was used to align the clonotypes against IMGT TRBV, TRBD and TRBJ reference segments. The analysis included only V-J combinations with a frequency above 0.0001, which together covered 99% to 99.2% of the repertoires. A TCS score was defined as the ratio of F50 (clonal expansion) to E x V (chaos), with BLOSUM62-based TCRdist applied between CDR3 peptides within each V-J. Welch's t-statistics and random forest reduced just over 500 V-J features to some 14, which were used in a naive Bayes classifier (R e1071). TCRdb trimmed the raw reads at Q25, called clones with MiXCR and kept productive beta chains. Each entry merges the rows of one CDR3 protein and shows their most common DNA and genes. TCRdb assigned the V and J calls; the authors' analysis was not used. Within this sample are hundreds of thousands of distinct CDR3 sequences, with roughly 15% of them counted one time only. The ten largest clonotypes hold approximately 3.8% of the sample.

This specimen belongs to a study of T cells in Graves' hyperthyroidism and ophthalmopathy (dated by TCRdb to the late 2010s). Some background on the complete study: Peripheral blood was collected at initial diagnosis, before any treatment. For training and testing, the roughly 100 patients in the discovery cohort were randomly divided in a 7:3 ratio. Prospective prediction of ophthalmopathy was tested in an independent validation cohort of under 20 hyperthyroidism patients and around 16 patients who later progressed to ophthalmopathy. According to the paper, TCR Vbeta CDR3 sequencing was carried out on 135 peripheral blood samples, which came from approximately 41 ophthalmopathy, about 75 hyperthyroidism and some 17 progressor patients. The study also compared thyroid tissue and blood T-cell repertoires from five or six Graves' hyperthyroidism patients. After blood sampling, hyperthyroidism patients were treated with methimazole at a starting dose of 30 mg daily, and ophthalmopathy patients were treated with high-dose intravenous methylprednisolone. To identify distinguishing TCR V-J signatures, a discovery cohort of 90 to 100 patients was used, comprising roughly 45 with Graves' ophthalmopathy and about 59 with stable Graves' hyperthyroidism. Overall results and qualifications from the work: In validation, progression to ophthalmopathy was predicted by the model with more than 65% sensitivity and 72.22% specificity, a median of around 5.9 months before onset. In cross-validation, a model built on a 13 V-J signature told ophthalmopathy apart from stable hyperthyroidism with 85% to 90% sensitivity and around 83% specificity, and in testing the same model reached 80%/75%. Blood samples also contained most of the expanded thyroid clonotypes (frequency above 0.001), which suggests that blood repertoires may reflect thyroid immune responses. No statistical method was used to fix the sample size in advance, and group allocation was not hidden from the investigators.

Reading from cysteine to phenylalanine, the CDR3 counts 17 amino acids. Solely the CDR3 DNA is kept, with 51 bases framed from the first base. According to the germline V gene (reference sequence), CDR1 reads DFQATT and CDR2 reads SNEGSKA. For this chain, trimming is 0 bases at the V end and 3 bases at the J end, and the number of junction bases without a gene match is 4. Graves' hyperthyroidism was defined as stable when no progression to ophthalmopathy occurred over 18 months of follow-up. The hyperthyroidism patients were between 18 and 65 years old and newly diagnosed, with a disease duration of less than 2 months. The study excluded patients with uncontrolled infections, other autoimmune diseases, pregnancy or lactation. Clinical symptoms, serum thyroxine and TRAb, thyroid ultrasound, and orbital computed tomography formed the basis for the diagnoses. PBMCs were separated from 8 to 10 ml of fresh peripheral blood using Ficoll-Paque density gradient centrifugation. Trizol reagent was used to extract total RNA, and RNA quality was then checked on an Agilent 2100 Bioanalyzer.

The sequenced material came from blood. The chain links TRBV20-1 with TRBJ2-2; 13 bases in the middle match TRBD2. The source of this sequence is a woman aged 25 to 45 with Graves' hyperthyroidism. This receptor has the CDR3 CSARDGTSGRDTGELFF. The DNA reads as follows: TGCAGTGCTAGAGATGGAACTAGCGGGAGGGACACCGGGGAGCTGTTTTTT.